The 25 T cell receptor beta chains below all came from one sample that was sequenced in a study of quantifying T cell responses using KT2 cells. Study-level information: TCR alpha and beta constant-region primers primed reverse transcription of RNA.

An oligo carrying a UMI was ligated to the cDNA 3' end. An equimolar mix of RC1.1 and RC1.2 primed the beta chain across TRBC1 and TRBC2. A single record per CDR3 protein comes from TCRdb applying MiXCR to the UMI-ligation and nested PCR reads. The sample lists approximately 57,000 distinct CDR3 sequences, more than 9% seen once, with about 9.7% in the top ten. Specimen: PBMCs spiked with cells of the T cell clone KT2. Source of these receptors: a human donor.

V is TRBV7-8 and J is TRBJ1-1, with 8 bases aligning to TRBD1. V gave up 5 bases and J gave up 3 bases; unmatched junction bases: 8. Germline V gene sequence: CDR1 SGHVS, CDR2 FQNEAQ. This CDR3 has 15 amino acids. The CDR3 sequence: CASSPKRQGHTEAFF. The CDR3, as DNA: TGTGCCAGCAGCCCGAAAAGACAGGGGCACACTGAAGCTTTCTTT.

This clonotype was detected many times. The chain couples TRBV7-2 to TRBJ2-1; 9 bases match TRBD2. V lost 1 base, J lost 6 bases, and 4 bases stayed unmatched. The CDR3 extends over 15 amino acids. Looked up from germline, CDR1 is SGHTA and CDR2 is FQGNSA. The CDR3 coding sequence is TGTGCCAGCAGCTTAGTAGCGGGAGCCGGCAATGAGCAGTTCTTC. Translated: CASSLVAGAGNEQFF.

The sample holds many counts of this clonotype. CDR3 protein: CAGATTRGEFEKLFF. CDR3 in DNA: TGTGCCGGCGCAACTACCCGAGGGGAGTTTGAAAAACTGTTTTTT. The chain carries TRBV7-9 and TRBJ1-4, with a tentative D call TRBD1 (5 bases). The V end lost 11 bases, the J end lost 7 bases, and 23 bases lay between the germline ends. The germline gives CDR1 SEHNR, CDR2 FQNEAQ (reference sequence). The CDR3 extends over 15 amino acids.

This clonotype was picked up a small number of times. V and J are TRBV5-5 and TRBJ1-2, with unresolved D. Germline V gives CDR1 SGHKS, CDR2 YYEKEE (reference sequence). The CDR3 loop spans 14 amino acids. Trimming took off 4 bases at V and 2 bases at J, with 12 bases between the two ends. The CDR3 DNA reads as TGTGCCAGCAGCGTGACGGCCCGAAACTATGGCTACACCTTC. Translating it yields CASSVTARNYGYTF.

The rearrangement joins TRBV7-2 to TRBJ2-3, with unresolved D. The CDR3 contains 12 residues. Per the germline V gene, CDR1 is SGHTA and CDR2 is FQGNSA. The germline V and J ends were trimmed by 5 bases and 5 bases, with 8 bases remaining between them. The CDR3 DNA follows: TGTGCCAGCAGCGATGCCCAAGATACGCAGTATTTT. Its protein product is CASSDAQDTQYF.

This clonotype was found a few times. V and J are TRBV20-1 and TRBJ2-3; no definite D call. The CDR3 consists of 12 residues. CDR1 is DFQATT and CDR2 is SNEGSKA in the germline V gene (reference sequence). The V end was cut by 5 bases, the J end by 6 bases, with 12 bases between. The CDR3 DNA is TGCAGTGCTGAGGCGAGGTTGGATACGCAGTATTTT. Translated, it gives CSAEARLDTQYF.

The V and J genes are TRBV20-1 and TRBJ1-1, with TRBD1 matching 9 bases. CDR3 size: 15 residues. The germline V gene has CDR1 DFQATT and CDR2 SNEGSKA (reference sequence). Trimming at V came to 0 bases and at J to 5 bases, leaving 7 bases not matched to a gene. The CDR3 DNA follows: TGCAGTGCTAGAGAAGAACAGGGGGCGCAAACTGAAGCTTTCTTT. It yields the protein CSAREEQGAQTEAFF.

This chain uses TRBV5-1 with TRBJ2-5; D unresolved. Trimming removed 3 bases from V and 5 bases from J, with 5 bases in between. The CDR3 is made up of 11 amino acids. Germline V gene lookup returns CDR1 SGHRS and CDR2 YFSETQ. DNA of the CDR3: TGCGCCAGCAGCTGGGCGGAGACCCAGTACTTC. This gives the protein CASSWAETQYF.

The chain links TRBV20-1 to TRBJ2-5; D is ambiguous. The V and J ends lost 5 bases and 1 base respectively, with 8 bases between them. Per the germline V gene, CDR1 is DFQATT and CDR2 is SNEGSKA (reference sequence). The CDR3 consists of 12 residues. DNA for the CDR3: TGCAGTGCTGGATTCCTCCAAGAGACCCAGTACTTC. Its translation is CSAGFLQETQYF.

The sample holds many counts of this clonotype. The V call is TRBV20-1, the J call TRBJ1-6, with D unclear. V was pared by 5 bases and J by 7 bases, with 6 bases between. Germline V lookup: CDR1 DFQATT, CDR2 SNEGSKA (reference sequence). This CDR3 has 11 residues. CDR3 DNA: TGCAGTGCTTCTAAGAATTCACCCCTCCACTTT. Its translation: CSASKNSPLHF.

The chain uses TRBV7-8 and TRBJ2-3; D call uncertain. The germline V gene encodes CDR1 SGHVS and CDR2 FQNEAQ. Trimming took 7 bases from V and 7 from J, leaving 12 bases between them. This CDR3 comprises 12 residues. CDR3 sequence reads: CASNQPGYTQYF. CDR3 DNA sequence: TGTGCCAGCAACCAACCGGGCTATACGCAGTATTTT.

This chain joins TRBV30 and TRBJ2-6; D gene unclear. V lost 0 bases and J lost 1, with 4 bases in between. This CDR3 is 14 amino acids long. The germline gives CDR1 GTSNPN, CDR2 SVGIG (reference sequence). The CDR3 DNA is TGTGCCTGGAGTGTCAGATCTGGGGCCAACGTCCTGACTTTC. This sequence encodes CAWSVRSGANVLTF.

This clonotype was counted between two and nine times. The CDR3 protein is CASSLWGLTNTEAFF. In DNA form, the CDR3 reads TGTGCCAGCAGCCTCTGGGGACTGACGAACACTGAAGCTTTCTTT. The J gene is TRBJ1-1, the V gene TRBV3-1; tentative D call: TRBD1 (5 bases). Germline lookup yields CDR1 LGHDT and CDR2 YNNKEL (reference sequence). The CDR3 has 15 amino acids. V lost 4 bases, J lost 1 base, and 13 bases lay in between.

A few counts support this clonotype. The CDR3 here is CASSVGAGSSYEQYF. CDR3 coding DNA: TGTGCCAGCAGCGTAGGGGCGGGGAGCTCCTACGAGCAGTACTTC. This chain links TRBV9 with TRBJ2-7; D perhaps matches TRBD2 (6 bases). Germline V CDR1 and CDR2: SGDLS, YYNGEE. This CDR3 comprises 15 residues. V dropped 0 bases and J dropped 0 bases, with 10 bases sitting between them.

The genes are TRBV6-5 and TRBJ2-2, with unresolved D. The CDR3 is 14 amino acids. Trimming cost V 7 bases and J 1 base, with 10 bases left between them. Per germline, CDR1 MNHEY and CDR2 SVGAGI. The CDR3 sequence is CASTLRRNTGELFF. The CDR3 region has the DNA TGTGCCAGCACTCTACGACGGAACACCGGGGAGCTGTTTTTT.

This clonotype was observed at least ten times. The rearrangement uses TRBV6-5 and TRBJ1-6; perhaps TRBD1 as D (5 bases). V dropped 2 bases and J dropped 7 bases, with 9 bases sitting between them. The germline V gene has CDR1 MNHEY and CDR2 SVGAGI. CDR3 size: 14 residues. The CDR3 is CASSYGTENSPLHF. CDR3 coding DNA: TGTGCCAGCAGTTACGGGACGGAAAATTCACCCCTCCACTTT.

This sequence joins TRBV4-2 and TRBJ1-2, with TRBD1 matching over 7 bases. The CDR3 totals 16 residues. Germline CDR1 is LGHNA and CDR2 is YNFKEQ. Trimming cost V 4 bases and J 0 bases; bases outside gene matches: 8. The DNA of the CDR3 is TGTGCCAGCAGCCCCCGCGACAGGGCCACTAACTATGGCTACACCTTC. Its protein product is CASSPRDRATNYGYTF.

This clonotype was detected a few times. The chain has TRBV29-1 and TRBJ2-7; 7 bases map to TRBD2. There are 13 residues in the CDR3. V shed 4 bases, J shed 2 bases, and the junction held 5 bases outside the gene matches. In germline, CDR1 is SQVTM, CDR2 ANQGSEA. CDR3 sequence (DNA): TGCAGCGTTGTGGGGACTACCACCTACGAGCAGTACTTC. Translating gives CSVVGTTTYEQYF.

This clonotype was seen many times. This rearrangement joins TRBV6-5 to TRBJ1-2; D uncertain. The CDR3 loop spans 13 amino acids. V was clipped by 6 bases and J by 1 base, with 9 bases between them. Germline CDR1 is MNHEY and CDR2 is SVGAGI. CDR3 sequence reads: CASRPNLNYGYTF. As DNA, the CDR3 is TGTGCCAGCAGACCGAACCTTAACTATGGCTACACCTTC.

This clonotype was counted a few times. V usage is TRBV20-1 and J usage is TRBJ2-3; D assignment may be TRBD1 or TRBD2 (5 bases each). The CDR3 is made up of 17 amino acids. The ends were cut back, 6 bases at V and 2 bases at J, with 24 bases in the middle. The germline CDR1 and CDR2 sequences are DFQATT and SNEGSKA (reference sequence). The CDR3, as DNA: TGCAGTGCCCAAGCCAGGGAGCTGCTTCCAACCACAGATACGCAGTATTTT. This translates into CSAQARELLPTTDTQYF.

A note on this clonotype: Germline is not matched at one junction end, which may reflect a read error. The CDR3 sequence: CASSLAGSSGGPLRF. The DNA of the CDR3 is TGTGCCAGCAGCTTAGCAGGGTCTAGCGGGGGACCCTTGCGGTTC. The rearrangement links TRBV7-8 to TRBJ2-5, with 10 bases matching TRBD2. The CDR3 runs 15 residues. Germline V CDR1 and CDR2: SGHVS, FQNEAQ.

In this sample, this clonotype turned up a few times. This chain's CDR3 is CASSQGLAGVRDTQYF. Here the CDR3 DNA reads TGTGCCAGCAGTCAGGGACTAGCGGGGGTGAGAGATACGCAGTATTTT. The V gene is TRBV6-6, the J gene TRBJ2-3, with 14 nucleotides matching TRBD2. The ends lost 5 bases at V and 5 bases at J; junction bases unmatched: 6. Germline V gives CDR1 MNHNY, CDR2 SVGAGI (reference sequence). This CDR3 is 16 amino acids long.

This clonotype was counted only a few times. The rearrangement uses TRBV3-1 and TRBJ1-5; D uncertain. Trimming took off 0 bases at V and 7 bases at J, with 13 bases between the two ends. The CDR3 has 15 amino acids. Looked up from germline, CDR1 is LGHDT and CDR2 is YNNKEL (reference sequence). The CDR3 DNA sequence: TGTGCCAGCAGCCAAGACGCGGGGATGCTACAGCCCCAGCATTTT. Amino acid sequence: CASSQDAGMLQPQHF.

The V and J genes are TRBV2 and TRBJ2-7; D may be TRBD1 (6 bases). The germline CDR1 and CDR2 sequences are SNHLY and FYNNEI. Trimming pared 6 bases from V and 3 bases from J, leaving 15 bases between. The CDR3 covers 14 residues. CDR3 region: CASRFPGQLYEQYF. CDR3 DNA sequence: TGTGCCAGCAGATTCCCGGGACAACTCTACGAGCAGTACTTC.

The chain links TRBV12-3 or TRBV12-4 to TRBJ1-2, with D uncertain. The CDR3 is 12 amino acids. The germline V and J ends were trimmed by 3 bases and 5 bases, with 7 bases remaining between them. CDR3 nucleotide sequence: TGTGCCAGCAGTTTTAGAGGGTATGGCTACACCTTC. It translates to CASSFRGYGYTF.